This record covers a single TCR beta chain. Its antigen is unidentified. The data derive from a study of cytomegalovirus exposure and HLA in healthy donors. The PCR ran on 60 Vbeta and 13 Jbeta primers. Generated by immunoSEQ multiplex PCR, the TCRdb table keeps only in-frame clones and is missing some. The table includes around 120,000 clones, roughly 80% detected once. Germline lookup yields CDR1 SQVTM and CDR2 ANQGSEA. V lost 6 bases and J lost 10; bases outside the gene matches: 6. This CDR3 spans 13 amino acids. Study-wide results and limits: The study designated fewer than 200 TCR beta chains cytomegalovirus-associated. Previous analysis showed most TCR beta V segments were productive about 87% or about 30% of the time. According to a later analysis, donors in an Asian-associated ancestry cluster reportedly had fewer N-insertions than the 666-donor mean. As immune exposure information, only CMV serostatus was available.

The sequence came from a woman in her forties in good health and CMV-seropositive. The chain has TRBV29-1 and TRBJ1-4; 12 bases match TRBD1. Sequencing input: PBMCs. In nucleotides, the CDR3 is TGCAGCGTAGGTCGGGACAGGGGGCGAAAACTGTTTTTT. It codes for CSVGRDRGRKLFF.